A single sample gave rise to the 5 T cell receptor beta chains below, sequenced in a study of blood T cell repertoires in COVID-19. Assay: immunoSEQ multiplex PCR; the TCRdb copy retains only in-frame clones and omits some. The table lists 110,000 to 150,000 clones, about 90% of them singletons. The material sequenced was PBMCs or T cells enriched from blood (not recorded which). The receptors were sampled from a man in his fifties or sixties who had recovered from COVID-19.

This chain links TRBV7-8 with TRBJ2-1; the match to TRBD2 covers 12 bases. Germline-derived CDR1 and CDR2 are SGHVS and FQNEAQ. The CDR3 runs 14 residues. Trimming took 5 bases from V and 10 from J; bases not matched to a gene: 6. This CDR3 reads CASSPSGGAGEQFF. In nucleotides, the CDR3 is TGTGCCAGCAGCCCTAGCGGGGGGGCTGGGGAGCAGTTCTTC.

The CDR3: CASRTGLDEQYF. The DNA of the CDR3 is TGTGCCAGCAGGACCGGACTAGACGAGCAGTACTTC. This chain links TRBV6-5 with TRBJ2-7; TRBD2 agrees at 7 bases. The ends lost 6 bases at V and 5 bases at J; junction bases unmatched: 4. The CDR3 runs to 12 residues. Germline values: CDR1 MNHEY, CDR2 SVGAGI.

The chain has TRBV6-2 or TRBV6-3 and TRBJ1-1; 8 bases are shared with TRBD1. V lost 4 bases, J lost 11 bases, and 9 bases stayed unmatched. CDR1 and CDR2 (germline): MNHEY, SVGEGT. The CDR3 has 13 amino acids. CDR3: CASSFLGQGVAFF. The DNA for the CDR3 is TGTGCCAGCAGTTTCCTCGGACAGGGAGTGGCTTTCTTT.

The chain joins TRBV29-1 to TRBJ1-2; weak D call: TRBD1 (5 bases). The CDR3 consists of 12 residues. In germline, CDR1 is SQVTM, CDR2 ANQGSEA. V was clipped by 0 bases and J by 7 bases, with 9 bases between them. In DNA, the CDR3 is TGCAGCGTTGAAGATCAGGGCTCTGGCTACACCTTC. Translation: CSVEDQGSGYTF.

The gene calls are TRBV6-1 and TRBJ1-2, with 10 bases that match TRBD1. Germline CDR1 and CDR2: MNHNS and SASEGT. CDR3 length equals 15 residues. Trimming at V came to 2 bases and at J to 4 bases, leaving 4 bases not matched to a gene. CDR3 sequence: CASSERTGGPYGYTF. Here the CDR3 DNA reads TGTGCCAGCAGTGAAAGGACAGGGGGGCCCTATGGCTACACCTTC.